What follows describes a single T cell receptor (beta chain). Its antigen specificity is not known. Base qualities are missing; no much larger clone stands one base away. The CDR3 has 15 amino acids, counting the end cysteine and phenylalanine. Only the CDR3 DNA is retained, 45 bases long and in frame from the first base. Taken from the germline V gene, the CDR1 and CDR2 loops are SGHTA and FQGNSA. V and J are truncated by 5 bases and 4 bases respectively, leaving an intervening sequence of 17 bases. The source of the sample is a study of OX40 agonist ivuxolimab in advanced cancers. Describing the broader study: The costimulatory receptor OX40 (CD134) was targeted by ivuxolimab, a fully human IgG2 agonistic monoclonal antibody. Intravenous ivuxolimab was administered to patients every 2 weeks at six dose levels: 0.01, 0.1, 0.3, 1.5, 3 and 10 mg/kg. Of the 50 or so patients in dose escalation, 19 had hepatocellular carcinoma, about 15 had melanoma, 9 had renal cell carcinoma and 9 had head and neck cancer. In the dose-escalation cohort, about four fifths of patients were male, and the mean age was roughly 60 years with a range of roughly 20 to 80. Prior anti-PD-1, anti-PD-L1 or anti-CTLA-4 therapy was permitted, and less than 45% of dose-escalation patients had received checkpoint inhibitors. Three dose-escalation patients achieved partial responses, one with hepatocellular carcinoma and two with cutaneous melanoma. Peripheral TCRbeta sequencing was intended to test whether TCR sequence diversity was altered and clonal T-cell expansion was caused by ivuxolimab. The paper describes the monotherapy dose-escalation part (N ≈ 52 patients) of the phase I trial of ivuxolimab. Overall results and qualifications from the work: After ivuxolimab, CD8+ T cells had more expanded clones than CD4+ T cells on average. Low levels of normalized T-cell clonal expansion were also seen in some patients who did not respond. Which antigens the clonally expanded peripheral T cells were specific for was not determined. At doses of 0.1 to 3.0 mg/kg, clonal expansion of both CD4+ and CD8+ T cells in blood was seen between baseline and week 6. In the 0.1-3.0 mg/kg groups, partial responders were among the patients with the lowest normalized peripheral clonal expansion, particularly in CD8+ T cells.

Genomic DNA was isolated from the sorted cells so that the TCRbeta CDR3 region could be sequenced. The immunoSEQ Assay was used for sequencing of TCRbeta CDR3 regions. TCRdb stores this immuneACCESS table with in-frame sequences only. Part of the clones is absent; in the studies checked, under half of the shortfall reflects unresolved V genes, and no reason is known for the rest. For this sample there are about 34,000 clones; roughly four fifths appear just once. The top ten constitute 2.6% of the sample. Patients with autoimmune disease history or receiving systemic immunosuppression were excluded from the trial. Peripheral blood for TCR sequencing was collected from all dose cohorts at baseline, on cycle 4 day 1, and on cycle 7 day 1. Samples were obtained from an open-label, multicenter, first-in-human phase I dose-escalation trial of ivuxolimab. The trial enrolled adults with locally advanced or metastatic head and neck squamous cell, hepatocellular, melanoma or renal cell carcinoma. Before TCR sequencing, CD4+ and CD8+ T cells were separately sorted from peripheral blood.

The material sequenced was CD4+ or CD8+ T cells sorted from blood, taken in a trial of the OX40 agonist ivuxolimab. The origin of this receptor is an adult with an advanced solid tumor such as melanoma, head and neck, liver or kidney cancer. Recombination connected TRBV7-2 to TRBJ1-2; the D gene lacks a confident call. DNA sequence: TGTGCCAGCAGCCCCGCGGGGAGCGGTGCCTATGGCTACACCTTC. Its protein reads: CASSPAGSGAYGYTF.